These 8 T cell receptor beta chains were all obtained from the same sample, sequenced in a study of T cell responses to AZD1222 COVID-19 vaccine (dated by TCRdb to 2020 to 2023). Library preparation used the immunoSEQ multiplex PCR assay. Here the immuneACCESS table is served through TCRdb, limited to in-frame sequences with V and J called. Missing clones are a known gap in these copies; in checked studies unresolved V genes cover under half, and the rest lacks a known reason. Recorded for this sample are about 150,000 clones; approximately 87% of them occurred a single time. The top ten hold about 5.5% of the sample. The time point tag for this specimen amounts to: baseline before first vaccination. The treatment or condition label, read with the paper, signifies: meningococcal conjugate vaccine given as trial control. The specimen was peripheral blood, collected on day 0 of MenACWY control vaccination. These receptor sequences come from an adult in good health.

The chain is built from TRBV5-1 and TRBJ1-4; D remains unclear. Deletions cut 0 bases from V and 7 bases from J, with 7 bases between. Germline loops: CDR1 SGHRS, CDR2 YFSETQ. This CDR3 contains 13 residues. The CDR3 DNA reads as TGCGCCAGCAGCTTGGGACCGGGTGAAAAACTGTTTTTT. Translated, it gives CASSLGPGEKLFF.

The V call is TRBV4-2, the J call TRBJ2-7; D possibly matches TRBD1 or TRBD2 (6 bases each). CDR1 and CDR2 from the germline V gene are LGHNA and YNFKEQ. The V end lost 0 bases, the J end lost 2 bases, and 8 bases lay between the germline ends. The CDR3 extends over 14 amino acids. This chain's CDR3 is CASSQDGGPYEQYF. The DNA of the CDR3 is TGTGCCAGCAGCCAAGATGGGGGGCCCTACGAGCAGTACTTC.

This clone showed up just once. The chain couples TRBV9 to TRBJ2-3; 9 bases line up with TRBD1. Germline V gene lookup returns CDR1 SGDLS and CDR2 YYNGEE. The length of the CDR3 is 15 residues. With V trimmed by 2 bases and J by 3 bases, 4 bases remained unmatched. CDR3 residues: CASSVGQGWTDTQYF. The CDR3 DNA follows: TGTGCCAGCAGCGTGGGACAGGGATGGACAGATACGCAGTATTTT.

This sequence joins TRBV24-1 and TRBJ2-7; 7 bases are shared with TRBD1. V lost 8 bases and J lost 3; bases outside the gene matches: 6. The germline gives CDR1 KGHDR, CDR2 SFDVKD. This CDR3 has 13 amino acids. Here the CDR3 reads CATIRDSLYEQYF. CDR3 DNA: TGTGCCACCATACGGGACAGCCTCTACGAGCAGTACTTC.

This chain uses TRBV5-1 with TRBJ2-1; tentatively, D is TRBD1 (6 bases). This CDR3 is built from 15 residues. Trimming left V 0 bases short and J 2 bases short, with 9 bases between. CDR1 SGHRS and CDR2 YFSETQ come from the germline V gene. CDR3 DNA: TGCGCCAGCAGCTTGGGGGGGCGCACCTACAATGAGCAGTTCTTC. Translating it yields CASSLGGRTYNEQFF.

The J gene is TRBJ1-2, the V gene TRBV18; TRBD1 might be the D (5 bases). The CDR3 sequence is 14 residues long. Trimming cost V 3 bases and J 7 bases, with 15 bases left between them. CDR1 is KGHSH and CDR2 is LQKENI in the germline V gene. DNA for the CDR3: TGTGCCAGCTCACCCCAAGGGGTAACGGGTGGCTACACCTTC. Its translation is CASSPQGVTGGYTF.

The chain carries TRBV5-1 and TRBJ1-6; D is ambiguous. The CDR3 covers 14 residues. Germline-derived CDR1 and CDR2 are SGHRS and YFSETQ. V lost 0 bases and J 6 bases, leaving 7 bases between the germline ends. The CDR3 spells CASSLELSNSPLHF. The CDR3 region has the DNA TGCGCCAGCAGCTTGGAGTTAAGTAATTCACCCCTCCACTTT.

CDR3 loop: CASSPDSTEYEQYF. The CDR3 DNA sequence: TGTGCCAGCAGCCCTGACAGTACAGAATACGAGCAGTACTTC. The V call is TRBV9, the J call TRBJ2-7, with D perhaps matching TRBD1 (5 bases). CDR1 and CDR2 from the germline V gene are SGDLS and YYNGEE. V was clipped by 4 bases and J by 4 bases, with 15 bases between them. The CDR3 runs 14 residues.